A single sample is the source of the 5 T cell receptor beta chains below, sequenced in a study of cytomegalovirus exposure and HLA in healthy donors. PCR amplification relied on 60 Vbeta primers (plus 13 Jbeta primers). Generated by immunoSEQ multiplex PCR, the TCRdb table keeps only in-frame clones and is missing some. This table has just over 150,000 clones, more than 60% appearing once. The sample comprised PBMCs. All receptors come from a woman in her 30s in good health and CMV-seronegative.

V usage is TRBV11-1 and J usage is TRBJ1-1, with 8 bases aligning to TRBD1. The V and J ends lost 4 bases and 11 bases, in that order; junction bases with no gene match: 12. The CDR3 totals 14 residues. Germline CDR1 SGHAT, CDR2 FQDESV (reference sequence). The CDR3 spells CASSSGRGLGRAFF. The DNA for the CDR3 is TGTGCCAGCAGCTCGGGCAGGGGGCTCGGGAGGGCTTTCTTT.

This clone was detected only a few times. The chain links TRBV5-1 to TRBJ2-3, with 7 bases lining up with TRBD2. Germline CDR1 is SGHRS and CDR2 is YFSETQ. The V gene end was trimmed by 4 bases and the J gene end by 5 bases; junction bases not matched to a gene: 7. This CDR3 is built from 14 residues. The CDR3 sequence is CASSQTSEGDTQYF. CDR3 sequence (DNA): TGCGCCAGCAGCCAAACTAGCGAAGGAGATACGCAGTATTTT.

The chain couples TRBV5-1 to TRBJ1-2, with 8 positions matching TRBD1. Looked up from germline, CDR1 is SGHRS and CDR2 is YFSETQ. The J segment lost 5 bases and the V segment lost 7 bases, leaving 10 bases of the junction unmatched. The CDR3 extends over 14 amino acids. The CDR3 bases are TGCGCCAGCGGACAGGGCGTAGGGTTTTATGGCTACACCTTC. Protein product: CASGQGVGFYGYTF. Based on the CDR3 plus reference TRBV5-1 and TRBJ1-2, the full variable domain is KAGVTQTPRYLIKTRGQQVTLSCSPISGHRSVSWYQQTPGQGLQFLFEYFSETQRNKGNFPGRFSGRQFSNSRSEMNVSTLELGDSALYLCASGQGVGFYGYTFGSGTRLTVV.

In DNA form, the CDR3 reads TGTGCCAGCAGCTTGGATCCAATAGACAGGGCGTCACCCCTCCACTTT. Residues: CASSLDPIDRASPLHF. The J gene is TRBJ1-6, the V gene TRBV5-4; 7 positions agree with TRBD1. The CDR3 sequence is 16 residues long. CDR1 is SGHNT, CDR2 YYREEE, per germline (reference sequence). The junction had 10 bases not matched to a gene; V was cut back by 0 bases and J by 10 bases.

This clone turned up a few times. The chain joins TRBV18 to TRBJ1-6; TRBD1 might be the D (5 bases). The length of the CDR3 is 16 residues. Trimming took 4 bases from V and 6 from J, leaving 16 bases between them. Germline V CDR1 and CDR2: KGHSH, LQKENI. DNA of the CDR3: TGTGCCAGCTCACAGAACCCGGGACTGACTAATTCACCCCTCCACTTT. Translating it yields CASSQNPGLTNSPLHF.